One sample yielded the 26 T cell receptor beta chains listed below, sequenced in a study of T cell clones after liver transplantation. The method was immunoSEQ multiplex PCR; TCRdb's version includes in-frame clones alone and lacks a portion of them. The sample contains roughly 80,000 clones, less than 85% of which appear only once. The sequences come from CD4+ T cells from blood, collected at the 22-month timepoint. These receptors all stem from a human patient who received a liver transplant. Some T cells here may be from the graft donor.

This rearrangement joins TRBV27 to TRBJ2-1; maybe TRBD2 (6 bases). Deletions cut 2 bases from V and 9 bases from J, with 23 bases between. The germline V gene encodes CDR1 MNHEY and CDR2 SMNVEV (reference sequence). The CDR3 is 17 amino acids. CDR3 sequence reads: CASSLLPGVSHDTEQFF. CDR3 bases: TGTGCCAGCAGTTTACTTCCGGGAGTTTCCCACGATACTGAGCAGTTCTTC.

The CDR3 coding sequence is TGTGCCAGCTCACCACGGCAGGCCAAAAACATTCAGTACTTC. This sequence encodes CASSPRQAKNIQYF. This chain links TRBV18 with TRBJ2-4, with unresolved D. Per germline, CDR1 KGHSH and CDR2 LQKENI. Between the trimmed V and J ends, which lost 1 base and 1 base, there was a span of 5 bases. This CDR3 region has 14 residues.

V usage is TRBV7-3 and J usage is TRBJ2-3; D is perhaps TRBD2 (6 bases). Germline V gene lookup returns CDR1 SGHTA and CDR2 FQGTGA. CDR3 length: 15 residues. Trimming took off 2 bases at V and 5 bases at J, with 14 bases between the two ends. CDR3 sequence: CASSLGGDKGDTQYF. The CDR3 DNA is TGTGCCAGCAGCTTAGGCGGGGATAAAGGAGATACGCAGTATTTT.

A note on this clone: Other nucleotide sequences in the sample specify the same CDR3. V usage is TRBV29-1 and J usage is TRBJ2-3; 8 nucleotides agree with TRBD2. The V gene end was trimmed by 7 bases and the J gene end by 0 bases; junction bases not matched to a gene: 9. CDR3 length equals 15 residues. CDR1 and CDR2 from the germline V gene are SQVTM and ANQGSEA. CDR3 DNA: TGCAGCGCGGGGGCGGGGGGCTTAAGCACAGATACGCAGTATTTT. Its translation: CSAGAGGLSTDTQYF.

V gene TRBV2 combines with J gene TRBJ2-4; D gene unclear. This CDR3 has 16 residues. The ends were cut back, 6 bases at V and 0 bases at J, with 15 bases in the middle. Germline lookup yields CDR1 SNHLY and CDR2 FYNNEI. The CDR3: CASRTGYIGAKNIQYF. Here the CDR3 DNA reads TGTGCCAGCAGGACCGGGTACATTGGAGCCAAAAACATTCAGTACTTC.

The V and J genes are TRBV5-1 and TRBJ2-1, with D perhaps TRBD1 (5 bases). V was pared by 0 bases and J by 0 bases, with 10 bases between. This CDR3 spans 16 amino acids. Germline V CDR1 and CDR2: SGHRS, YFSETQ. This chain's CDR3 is CASSLGGVSSYNEQFF. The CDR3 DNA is TGCGCCAGCAGCTTGGGGGGCGTAAGCTCCTACAATGAGCAGTTCTTC.

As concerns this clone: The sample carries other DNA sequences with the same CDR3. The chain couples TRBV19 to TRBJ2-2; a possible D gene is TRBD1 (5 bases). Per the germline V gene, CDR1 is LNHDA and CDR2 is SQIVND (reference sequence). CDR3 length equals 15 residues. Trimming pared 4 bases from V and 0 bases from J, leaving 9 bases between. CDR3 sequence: CASSKRQTNTGELFF. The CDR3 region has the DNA TGTGCCAGTAGTAAGCGACAGACGAACACCGGGGAGCTGTTTTTT.

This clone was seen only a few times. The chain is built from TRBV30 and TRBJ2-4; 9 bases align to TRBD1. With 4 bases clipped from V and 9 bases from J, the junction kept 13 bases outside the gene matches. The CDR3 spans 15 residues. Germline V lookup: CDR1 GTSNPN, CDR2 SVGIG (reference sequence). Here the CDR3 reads CAWKRLRTGVPIQYF. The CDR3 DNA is TGTGCCTGGAAGCGACTGCGGACAGGGGTCCCCATTCAGTACTTC.

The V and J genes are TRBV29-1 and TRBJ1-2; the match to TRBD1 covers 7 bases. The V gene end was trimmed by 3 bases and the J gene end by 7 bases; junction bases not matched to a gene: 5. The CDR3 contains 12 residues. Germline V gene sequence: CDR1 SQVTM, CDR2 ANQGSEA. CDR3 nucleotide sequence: TGCAGCGTTGACGTTCAGGGGGTTGGCTACACCTTC. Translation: CSVDVQGVGYTF.

As DNA, the CDR3 is TGCGCCAGCAGCCGAGGGACTAGCGGGCAGAATGAGCAGTTCTTC. Encoded protein: CASSRGTSGQNEQFF. The rearrangement links TRBV5-1 to TRBJ2-1; TRBD2 agrees at 12 bases. The CDR3 totals 15 residues. V lost 4 bases, J lost 7 bases, and 6 bases stayed unmatched. The germline CDR1 and CDR2 sequences are SGHRS and YFSETQ.

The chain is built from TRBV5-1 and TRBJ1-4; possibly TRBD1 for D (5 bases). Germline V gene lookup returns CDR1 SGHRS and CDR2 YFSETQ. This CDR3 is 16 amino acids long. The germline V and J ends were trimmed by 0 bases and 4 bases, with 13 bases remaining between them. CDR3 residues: CASSLGGSYGNEKLFF. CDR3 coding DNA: TGCGCCAGCAGCTTGGGGGGGTCGTATGGTAATGAAAAACTGTTTTTT.

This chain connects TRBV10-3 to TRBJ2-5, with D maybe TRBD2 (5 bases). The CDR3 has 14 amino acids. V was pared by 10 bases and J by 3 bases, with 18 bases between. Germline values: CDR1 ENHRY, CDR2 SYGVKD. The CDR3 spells CATALSGGKETQYF. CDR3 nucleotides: TGTGCCACCGCTTTGTCCGGAGGCAAAGAGACCCAGTACTTC.

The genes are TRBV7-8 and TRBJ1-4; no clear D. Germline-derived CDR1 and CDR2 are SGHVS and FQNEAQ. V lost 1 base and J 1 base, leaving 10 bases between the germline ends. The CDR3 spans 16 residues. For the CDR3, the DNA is TGTGCCAGCAGCTTAGTGCCGGGGATAACTAATGAAAAACTGTTTTTT. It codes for CASSLVPGITNEKLFF.

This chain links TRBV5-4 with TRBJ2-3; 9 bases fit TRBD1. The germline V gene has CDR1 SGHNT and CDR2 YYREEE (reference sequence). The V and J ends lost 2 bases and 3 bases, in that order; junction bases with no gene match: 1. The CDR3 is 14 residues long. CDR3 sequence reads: CASSFGTGTDTQYF. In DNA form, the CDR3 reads TGTGCCAGCAGCTTCGGGACAGGGACAGATACGCAGTATTTT. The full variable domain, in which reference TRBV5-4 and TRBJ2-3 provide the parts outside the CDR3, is ETGVTQSPTHLIKTRGQQVTLRCSSQSGHNTVSWYQQALGQGPQFIFQYYREEENGRGNFPPRFSGLQFPNYSSELNVNALELDDSALYLCASSFGTGTDTQYFGPGTRLTVL.

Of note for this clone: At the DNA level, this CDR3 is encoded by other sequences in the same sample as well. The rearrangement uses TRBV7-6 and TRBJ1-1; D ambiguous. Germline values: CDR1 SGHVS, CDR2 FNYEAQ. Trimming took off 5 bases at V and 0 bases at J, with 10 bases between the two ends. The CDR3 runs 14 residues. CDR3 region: CASSPTGLNTEAFF. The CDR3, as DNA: TGTGCCAGCAGCCCCACCGGTCTGAACACTGAAGCTTTCTTT.

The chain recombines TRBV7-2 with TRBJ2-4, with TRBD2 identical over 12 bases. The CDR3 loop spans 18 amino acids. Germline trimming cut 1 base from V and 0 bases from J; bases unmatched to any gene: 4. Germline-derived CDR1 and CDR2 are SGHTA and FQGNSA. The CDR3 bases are TGTGCCAGCAGCTTAGAGCTAGCGGGAGGGCTAGCCAAAAACATTCAGTACTTC. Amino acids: CASSLELAGGLAKNIQYF.

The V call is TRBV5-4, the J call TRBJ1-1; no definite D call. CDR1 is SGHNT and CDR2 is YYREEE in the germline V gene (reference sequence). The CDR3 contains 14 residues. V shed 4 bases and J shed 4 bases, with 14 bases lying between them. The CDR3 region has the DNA TGTGCCAGCAGCGCGGACGGAAGGGTCACTGAAGCTTTCTTT. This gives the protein CASSADGRVTEAFF. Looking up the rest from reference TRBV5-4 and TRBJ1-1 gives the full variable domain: ETGVTQSPTHLIKTRGQQVTLRCSSQSGHNTVSWYQQALGQGPQFIFQYYREEENGRGNFPPRFSGLQFPNYSSELNVNALELDDSALYLCASSADGRVTEAFFGQGTRLTVV.

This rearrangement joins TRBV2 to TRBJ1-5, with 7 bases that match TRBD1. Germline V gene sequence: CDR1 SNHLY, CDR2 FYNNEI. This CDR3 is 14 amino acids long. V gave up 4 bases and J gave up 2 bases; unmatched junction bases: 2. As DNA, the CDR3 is TGTGCCAGCAGTGCCACAGGGGGCAATCAGCCCCAGCATTTT. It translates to CASSATGGNQPQHF. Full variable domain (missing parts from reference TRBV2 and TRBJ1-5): EPEVTQTPSHQVTQMGQEVILRCVPISNHLYFYWYRQILGQKVEFLVSFYNNEISEKSEIFDDQFSVERPDGSNFTLKIRSTKLEDSAMYFCASSATGGNQPQHFGDGTRLSIL.

For the CDR3, the DNA is TGTGCCTGGAGTGTTGGTCGGAGTGAGCAAGAGACCCAGTACTTC. Protein: CAWSVGRSEQETQYF. The chain links TRBV30 to TRBJ2-5; D remains ambiguous. This CDR3 spans 15 amino acids. V lost 0 bases, J lost 2 bases, and 13 bases lay in between. Germline CDR1 reads GTSNPN; CDR2 reads SVGIG (reference sequence).

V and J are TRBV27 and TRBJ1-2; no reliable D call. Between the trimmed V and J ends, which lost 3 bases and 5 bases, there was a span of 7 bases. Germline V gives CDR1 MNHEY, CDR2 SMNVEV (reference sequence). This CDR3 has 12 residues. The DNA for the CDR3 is TGTGCCAGCAGTTTCAAGGTTTATGGCTACACCTTC. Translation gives CASSFKVYGYTF.

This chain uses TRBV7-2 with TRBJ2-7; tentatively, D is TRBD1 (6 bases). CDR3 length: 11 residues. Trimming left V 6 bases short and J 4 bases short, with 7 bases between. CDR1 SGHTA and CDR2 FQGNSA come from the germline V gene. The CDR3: CASRQGYEQYF. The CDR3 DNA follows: TGTGCCAGCAGACAGGGTTACGAGCAGTACTTC.

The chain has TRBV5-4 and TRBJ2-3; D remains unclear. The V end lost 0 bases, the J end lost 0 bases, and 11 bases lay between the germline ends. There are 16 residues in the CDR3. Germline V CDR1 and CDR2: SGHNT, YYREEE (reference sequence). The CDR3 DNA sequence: TGTGCCAGCAGCTTGGGGGGATTGCGGAGCACAGATACGCAGTATTTT. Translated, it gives CASSLGGLRSTDTQYF. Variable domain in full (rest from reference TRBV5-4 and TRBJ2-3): ETGVTQSPTHLIKTRGQQVTLRCSSQSGHNTVSWYQQALGQGPQFIFQYYREEENGRGNFPPRFSGLQFPNYSSELNVNALELDDSALYLCASSLGGLRSTDTQYFGPGTRLTVL.

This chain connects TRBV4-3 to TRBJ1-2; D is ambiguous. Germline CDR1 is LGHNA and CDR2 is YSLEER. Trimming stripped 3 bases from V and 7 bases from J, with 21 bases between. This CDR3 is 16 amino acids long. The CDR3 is CASSQEEMAARSGYTF. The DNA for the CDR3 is TGCGCCAGCAGCCAGGAAGAAATGGCGGCCCGGAGTGGCTACACCTTC.

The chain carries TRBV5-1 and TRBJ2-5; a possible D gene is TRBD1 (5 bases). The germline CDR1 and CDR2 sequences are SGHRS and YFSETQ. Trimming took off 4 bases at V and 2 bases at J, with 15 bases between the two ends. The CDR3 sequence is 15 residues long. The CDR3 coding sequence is TGCGCCAGCAGCCGGAAGGACATCACACAAGAGACCCAGTACTTC. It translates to CASSRKDITQETQYF.

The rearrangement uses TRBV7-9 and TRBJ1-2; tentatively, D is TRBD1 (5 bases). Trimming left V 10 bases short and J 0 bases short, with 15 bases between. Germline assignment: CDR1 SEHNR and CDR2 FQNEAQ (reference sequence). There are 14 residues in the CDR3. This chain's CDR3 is CATVGRGANYGYTF. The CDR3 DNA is TGTGCCACCGTGGGGAGGGGAGCTAACTATGGCTACACCTTC. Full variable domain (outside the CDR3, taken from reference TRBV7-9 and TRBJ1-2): DTGVSQNPRHKITKRGQNVTFRCDPISEHNRLYWYRQTLGQGPEFLTYFQNEAQLEKSRLLSDRFSAERPKGSFSTLEIQRTEQGDSAMYLCATVGRGANYGYTFGSGTRLTVV.

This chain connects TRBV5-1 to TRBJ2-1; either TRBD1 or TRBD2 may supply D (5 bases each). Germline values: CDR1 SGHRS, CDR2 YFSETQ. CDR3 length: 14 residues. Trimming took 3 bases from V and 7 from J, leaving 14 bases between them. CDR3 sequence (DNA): TGCGCCAGCAGCTCCGGGACCCCCCCAAATGAGCAGTTCTTC. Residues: CASSSGTPPNEQFF. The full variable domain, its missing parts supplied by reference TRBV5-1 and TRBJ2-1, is KAGVTQTPRYLIKTRGQQVTLSCSPISGHRSVSWYQQTPGQGLQFLFEYFSETQRNKGNFPGRFSGRQFSNSRSEMNVSTLELGDSALYLCASSSGTPPNEQFFGPGTRLTVL.